Below are 23 T cell receptor beta chains sequenced from a single sample in a study of T cells in Graves' hyperthyroidism and ophthalmopathy. The CDR3 regions of TCR beta were amplified from RNA transcripts. The HTBI primer set served for first-round RT-PCR of the TCR CDR3. TCRdb used MiXCR to reprocess the multiplex PCR reads, holding one entry per CDR3 protein. Of roughly 650,000 distinct CDR3 sequences in the sample, approximately 15% are singletons; the top ten hold roughly 3%. Sequences were obtained from blood. These receptors were obtained from a woman aged 40 to 50 with Graves' ophthalmopathy.

Turning to this clonotype: Being one base from a much bigger clone, this may be a read error. This CDR3 is CASSGAELNQETQYF. The CDR3 DNA is TGTGCCAGCAGTGGTGCGGAACTCAACCAAGAGACCCAGTACTTC. The chain combines TRBV2 with TRBJ2-5, with D hard to call. The CDR3 has 15 amino acids. Trimming stripped 4 bases from V and 0 bases from J, with 12 bases between. Germline V lookup: CDR1 SNHLY, CDR2 FYNNEI.

Many counts were recorded for this clonotype. The rearrangement links TRBV24-1 to TRBJ2-1; 12 positions match TRBD2. From germline, CDR1 is KGHDR and CDR2 SFDVKD. This CDR3 is 16 amino acids long. After removal of 4 bases from V and 8 bases from J, the junction contained 8 bases not matched to a gene. CDR3 sequence (DNA): TGTGCCACCAGTGACCCGACTAGCGGGAGAAGGGATGAGCAGTTCTTC. As protein: CATSDPTSGRRDEQFF.

This clonotype was seen at least ten times. The chain joins TRBV6-1 to TRBJ1-6; 7 positions match TRBD1. CDR1 is MNHNS, CDR2 SASEGT, per germline. J was trimmed by 8 bases and V by 1 base; bases with no gene match: 5. The CDR3 has 15 amino acids. Here the CDR3 DNA reads TGTGCCAGCAGTGAAGTCGGCAGGGGGGATTCACCCCTCCACTTT. Protein: CASSEVGRGDSPLHF.

J is TRBJ2-5 and V is TRBV7-2; maybe TRBD2 (6 bases). CDR1 SGHTA and CDR2 FQGNSA come from the germline V gene. Trimming took off 5 bases at V and 5 bases at J, with 18 bases between the two ends. CDR3 length equals 15 residues. The CDR3 bases are TGTGCCAGCAGCCCCCCGGGGGTCATAGGGGAGACCCAGTACTTC. The encoded protein is CASSPPGVIGETQYF.

This clonotype has only a few counts. This chain uses TRBV20-1 with TRBJ1-1, with 8 bases identical to TRBD1. This CDR3 region has 15 residues. With V trimmed by 2 bases and J by 1 base, 6 bases remained unmatched. CDR1 DFQATT and CDR2 SNEGSKA come from the germline V gene (reference sequence). CDR3 sequence (DNA): TGCAGTGCTAGATCCGGGACAGGAGGGAACACTGAAGCTTTCTTT. Amino acids: CSARSGTGGNTEAFF.

This clonotype was seen repeatedly, ten times or more. The chain couples TRBV18 to TRBJ2-1; possibly TRBD2 for D (5 bases). Trimming left V 5 bases short and J 0 bases short, with 14 bases between. The germline V gene has CDR1 KGHSH and CDR2 LQKENI. The CDR3 length is 16 residues. The CDR3 bases are TGTGCCAGCTCAACCCTGCGGGCCAGCTCCTACAATGAGCAGTTCTTC. It is translated as CASSTLRASSYNEQFF.

This clonotype was seen many times. The rearrangement links TRBV12-5 to TRBJ2-3, with D unclear. Between the trimmed V and J ends, which lost 3 bases and 3 bases, there was a span of 10 bases. The germline V gene has CDR1 LGHNT and CDR2 FRNRAP. The CDR3 has 14 residues. The CDR3 reads CASGFGRGTDTQYF. CDR3 coding DNA: TGTGCTAGTGGTTTCGGCAGAGGTACAGATACGCAGTATTTT.

V usage is TRBV6-2 or TRBV6-3 and J usage is TRBJ2-1; D unclear. The V end was cut by 2 bases, the J end by 13 bases, with 12 bases between. There are 12 residues in the CDR3. CDR1 and CDR2 (germline): MNHEY, SVGEGT. The CDR3 DNA reads TGTGCCAGCAGTTACCCTCCCGCGGAACAGTTCTTC. Translation gives CASSYPPAEQFF.

This clonotype was seen repeatedly, ten times or more. The V gene is TRBV10-3, the J gene TRBJ2-1, with a weak D call TRBD2 (5 bases). Looked up from germline, CDR1 is ENHRY and CDR2 is SYGVKD. V was cut by 4 bases and J by 0 bases, with 19 bases left in between. The CDR3 has 18 residues. CDR3 sequence reads: CAISGGASGMASYNEQFF. For the CDR3, the DNA is TGTGCCATCAGTGGGGGTGCCTCCGGGATGGCCTCCTACAATGAGCAGTTCTTC.

This clonotype was seen more than once but under ten times. This chain uses TRBV6-1 with TRBJ2-2; possibly TRBD1 for D (5 bases). Per germline, CDR1 MNHNS and CDR2 SASEGT. The CDR3 loop spans 16 amino acids. The ends were cut back, 4 bases at V and 2 bases at J, with 14 bases in the middle. The CDR3 sequence: CASSAYQTANTGELFF. The CDR3 bases are TGTGCCAGCAGTGCCTACCAGACAGCTAACACCGGGGAGCTGTTTTTT.

The chain combines TRBV29-1 with TRBJ2-5, with D possibly matching TRBD2 (5 bases). The V gene's germline CDR1 is SQVTM and CDR2 ANQGSEA. V lost 4 bases and J lost 5, with 14 bases in between. CDR3 length equals 13 residues. The CDR3 loop reads CSVALSRGETQYF. CDR3 DNA sequence: TGCAGCGTTGCGCTGTCGCGAGGGGAGACCCAGTACTTC.

This clonotype was seen repeatedly, ten times or more. V and J are TRBV5-1 and TRBJ2-7, with TRBD2 matching 8 bases. Germline CDR1 and CDR2: SGHRS and YFSETQ. This CDR3 region has 17 residues. Trimming cost V 2 bases and J 4 bases; bases outside gene matches: 14. The CDR3 here is CASSLGSRSGSSYEQYF. In DNA form, the CDR3 reads TGCGCCAGCAGCTTAGGCTCCCGGAGCGGGAGTTCGTACGAGCAGTACTTC.

This clonotype came up many times. This chain connects TRBV20-1 to TRBJ2-3; 16 bases line up with TRBD2. CDR1 is DFQATT and CDR2 is SNEGSKA in the germline V gene (reference sequence). V dropped 8 bases and J dropped 4; count of bases not matched to a gene: 15. The CDR3 consists of 18 residues. The CDR3, as DNA: TGCAGTACTAAGTCCGGGACTAGCGGGGGGGGTCCTGCAGATACGCAGTATTTT. Translating gives CSTKSGTSGGGPADTQYF.

This chain links TRBV30 with TRBJ2-5; 10 bases align to TRBD1. V was clipped by 1 base and J by 4 bases; unmatched bases: 3. The length of the CDR3 is 14 residues. The V gene's germline CDR1 is GTSNPN and CDR2 SVGIG (reference sequence). The CDR3 region is CAWSATGGAETQYF. The CDR3 DNA is TGTGCCTGGAGTGCGACAGGGGGCGCAGAGACCCAGTACTTC.

The chain links TRBV13 to TRBJ2-5; 9 bases are shared with TRBD1. The germline gives CDR1 PRHDT, CDR2 FYEKMQ (reference sequence). The length of the CDR3 is 17 residues. V was clipped by 2 bases and J by 5 bases; unmatched bases: 12. CDR3 amino acids: CASSLQGQGEGGETQYF. As DNA, the CDR3 is TGTGCCAGCAGCTTACAGGGACAGGGTGAGGGTGGCGAGACCCAGTACTTC.

V gene TRBV30 combines with J gene TRBJ2-3; D perhaps matches TRBD2 (6 bases). CDR3 length: 13 amino acids. Trimming stripped 2 bases from V and 6 bases from J, with 12 bases between. CDR1 is GTSNPN, CDR2 SVGIG, per germline (reference sequence). CDR3 amino acids: CAWSTGAADTQYF. The CDR3, as DNA: TGTGCCTGGAGTACGGGAGCGGCGGATACGCAGTATTTT. Supplemented by reference TRBV30 and TRBJ2-3, the full variable domain reads SQTIHQWPATLVQPVGSPLSLECTVEGTSNPNLYWYRQAAGRGLQLLFYSVGIGQISSEVPQNLSASRPQDRQFILSSKKLLLSDSGFYLCAWSTGAADTQYFGPGTRLTVL.

This chain connects TRBV4-1 to TRBJ2-7; D is uncertain. Trimming removed 0 bases at V and 3 bases at J, with 15 bases between. Germline V gene data show CDR1 as MGHRA and CDR2 as YSYEKL. This CDR3 contains 16 residues. The CDR3 is CASSQEGRLYRYEQYF. CDR3 bases: TGCGCCAGCAGCCAAGAGGGTCGTCTATACCGCTACGAGCAGTACTTC.

This clonotype was detected only a few times. This sequence may be a read error, since a much larger clone differs from it by one base. The chain recombines TRBV12-3 or TRBV12-4 with TRBJ1-2; possibly TRBD1 for D (5 bases). CDR3 length equals 14 residues. The V and J ends lost 3 bases and 8 bases respectively, with 16 bases between them. This CDR3 reads CASSFGGGGSGYTF. CDR3 sequence (DNA): TGTGCCAGCAGTTTCGGTGGCGGGGGGTCCGGCTACACCTTC.

In its sample, this clonotype was seen a few times. The chain carries TRBV5-6 and TRBJ2-2, with TRBD2 matching 7 bases. The junction had 12 bases not matched to a gene; V was cut back by 7 bases and J by 6 bases. The germline gives CDR1 SGHDT, CDR2 YYEEEE. CDR3 length: 15 residues. CDR3 amino acids: CASGRYGLVAGELFF. DNA of the CDR3: TGTGCCAGCGGCCGATACGGACTAGTCGCCGGGGAGCTGTTTTTT.

This clonotype was seen more than once but under ten times. The V call is TRBV3-1, the J call TRBJ1-6; TRBD1 matches at 12 bases. CDR3 size: 19 residues. Germline V lookup: CDR1 LGHDT, CDR2 YNNKEL (reference sequence). V trimming: 2 bases; J trimming: 6 bases; junction bases outside the gene matches: 11. The chain's CDR3 is CASSQRDRGQKAGNSPLHF. The CDR3 DNA reads as TGTGCCAGCAGCCAAAGGGACAGGGGGCAAAAGGCGGGTAATTCACCCCTCCACTTT.

In its sample, this clonotype was seen many times. The chain recombines TRBV6-2 or TRBV6-3 with TRBJ2-6, with 7 bases aligning to TRBD1. The CDR3 runs 16 residues. Per germline, CDR1 MNHEY and CDR2 SVGEGT. V shed 5 bases and J 0 bases; nucleotides not matched to a gene: 4. CDR3 coding DNA: TGTGCCAGCAGTAGAACAGGGGACTCTGGGGCCAACGTCCTGACTTTC. This sequence encodes CASSRTGDSGANVLTF.

This clonotype has more than one count but fewer than ten. The rearrangement links TRBV10-1 to TRBJ2-7; a possible D gene is TRBD2 (6 bases). CDR3 length equals 15 residues. The germline V gene encodes CDR1 WNHNN and CDR2 SYGVQD (reference sequence). V lost 2 bases and J 5 bases, leaving 16 bases between the germline ends. CDR3 sequence: CASSELPGPGDEQYF. In DNA, the CDR3 is TGCGCCAGCAGTGAGCTCCCGGGACCGGGGGACGAGCAGTACTTC.

This clonotype occurred many times. DNA for the CDR3: TGTGCCAGCCTAACCGGGACAAAAGGCACAGATACGCAGTATTTT. Its protein is CASLTGTKGTDTQYF. V gene TRBV2 combines with J gene TRBJ2-3, with D perhaps matching TRBD1 (6 bases). This CDR3 spans 15 amino acids. The germline V gene has CDR1 SNHLY and CDR2 FYNNEI. Deletions cut 8 bases from V and 1 base from J, with 16 bases between.